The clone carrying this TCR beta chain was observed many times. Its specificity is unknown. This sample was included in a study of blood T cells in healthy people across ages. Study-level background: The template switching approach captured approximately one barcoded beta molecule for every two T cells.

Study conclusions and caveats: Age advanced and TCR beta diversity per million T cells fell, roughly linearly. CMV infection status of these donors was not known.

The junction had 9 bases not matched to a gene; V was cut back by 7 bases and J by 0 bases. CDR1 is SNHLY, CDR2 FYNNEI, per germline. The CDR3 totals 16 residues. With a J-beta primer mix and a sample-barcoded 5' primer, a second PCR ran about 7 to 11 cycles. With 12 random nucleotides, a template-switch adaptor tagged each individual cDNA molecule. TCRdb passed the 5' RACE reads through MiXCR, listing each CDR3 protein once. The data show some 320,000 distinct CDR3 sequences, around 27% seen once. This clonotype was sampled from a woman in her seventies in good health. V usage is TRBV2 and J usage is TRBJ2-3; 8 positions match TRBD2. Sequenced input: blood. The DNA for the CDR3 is TGTGCCAGCACGACTCCGGGACTAGACAGCACAGATACGCAGTATTTT. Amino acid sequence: CASTTPGLDSTDTQYF.